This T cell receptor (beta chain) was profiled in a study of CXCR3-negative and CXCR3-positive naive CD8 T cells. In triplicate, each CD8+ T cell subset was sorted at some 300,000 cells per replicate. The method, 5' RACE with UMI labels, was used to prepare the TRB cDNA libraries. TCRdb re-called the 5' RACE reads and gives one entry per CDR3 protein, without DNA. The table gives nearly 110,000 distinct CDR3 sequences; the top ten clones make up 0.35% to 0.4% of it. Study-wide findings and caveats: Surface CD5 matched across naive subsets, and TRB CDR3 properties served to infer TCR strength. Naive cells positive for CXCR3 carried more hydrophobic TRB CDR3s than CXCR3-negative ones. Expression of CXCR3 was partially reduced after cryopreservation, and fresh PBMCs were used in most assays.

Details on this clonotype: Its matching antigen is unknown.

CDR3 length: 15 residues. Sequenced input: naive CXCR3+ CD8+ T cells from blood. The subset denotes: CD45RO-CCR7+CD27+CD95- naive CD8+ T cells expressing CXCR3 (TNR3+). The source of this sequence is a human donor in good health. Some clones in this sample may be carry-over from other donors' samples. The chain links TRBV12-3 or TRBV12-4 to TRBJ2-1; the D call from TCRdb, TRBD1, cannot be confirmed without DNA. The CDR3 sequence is CASSHPRDRYNEQFF.